The clone carrying this T cell receptor (beta chain) occurred a few times. Its antigen remains unidentified. This record comes from a study of T-cell memory formation after mild COVID-19. Across the study: The two donors had largely donor-specific TCR clusters. The study's findings and limits: Clones that contracted from day 15 to 85 were balanced CD4/CD8, while later expanders leaned CD4+. Among CD4+ contracting clones, most were CM and EM, and CD8+ ones EMRA.

CDR3 length equals 15 residues. Germline V CDR1 and CDR2: SEHNR, FQNEAQ (reference sequence). The V end lost 3 bases, the J end lost 5 bases, and 13 bases lay between the germline ends. Employing constant-segment primers, 5'RACE generated TCR alpha and TCR beta cDNA libraries bearing sample barcodes and UMIs. Via MiXCR, TCRdb re-called the 5' RACE reads, giving one row per CDR3 protein. The sample contains about 610,000 distinct CDR3 sequences, around 16% of which appear only once. This receptor was taken from an adult woman who had mild COVID-19 (a few samples of this study predate the infection). Cell type and time point are not known. The material sequenced was PBMCs or a T cell subset sorted from them (not recorded which). V gene TRBV7-9 combines with J gene TRBJ1-4; D is possibly TRBD1 (5 bases). For the CDR3, the DNA is TGTGCCAGCAGCTTTGGGGGAGGAATAAATGAAAAACTGTTTTTT. Protein: CASSFGGGINEKLFF.